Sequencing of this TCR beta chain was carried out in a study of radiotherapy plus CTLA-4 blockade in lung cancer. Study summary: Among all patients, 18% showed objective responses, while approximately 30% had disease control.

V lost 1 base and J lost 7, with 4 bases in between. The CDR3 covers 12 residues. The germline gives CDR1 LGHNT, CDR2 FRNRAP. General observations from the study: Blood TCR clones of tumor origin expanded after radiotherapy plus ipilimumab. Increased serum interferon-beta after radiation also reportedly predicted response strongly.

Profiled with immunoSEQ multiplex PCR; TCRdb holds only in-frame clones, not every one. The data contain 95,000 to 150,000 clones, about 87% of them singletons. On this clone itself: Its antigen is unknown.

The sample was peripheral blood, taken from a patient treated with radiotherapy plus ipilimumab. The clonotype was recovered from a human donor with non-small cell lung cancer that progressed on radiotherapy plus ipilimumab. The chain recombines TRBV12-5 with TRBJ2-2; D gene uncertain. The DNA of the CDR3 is TGTGCTAGTGGTTTGGCAAACGGGGAGCTGTTTTTT. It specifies CASGLANGELFF.